This entry is about one T cell receptor (beta chain). The data were taken from a study of PD-L1 blockade in urothelial cancer. Study information: Patients commenced intravenous atezolizumab, 1,200 mg every 3 weeks, around 2014. Counts from blood samples showed a median of 141,255 T cells. Blood analysis occurred 3 weeks (second dose) and 6 weeks after treatment start.

The assay was immunoSEQ multiplex PCR, and TCRdb's table has in-frame clones only and misses some. The sample holds about 80,000 clones, around 90% seen once. The CDR3 has 17 residues. V dropped 0 bases and J dropped 2; count of bases not matched to a gene: 9. Germline V CDR1 and CDR2: SGHTA, FQGNSA. The sequences come from PBMCs, collected around atezolizumab (anti-PD-L1) treatment. This TCR derives from a woman in her 70s with urothelial cancer. The chain recombines TRBV7-2 with TRBJ1-2, with 7 positions matching TRBD1. The chain's CDR3 is CASSLAGTATPNYGYTF. Here the CDR3 DNA reads TGTGCCAGCAGCTTAGCCGGGACAGCGACCCCCAACTATGGCTACACCTTC.